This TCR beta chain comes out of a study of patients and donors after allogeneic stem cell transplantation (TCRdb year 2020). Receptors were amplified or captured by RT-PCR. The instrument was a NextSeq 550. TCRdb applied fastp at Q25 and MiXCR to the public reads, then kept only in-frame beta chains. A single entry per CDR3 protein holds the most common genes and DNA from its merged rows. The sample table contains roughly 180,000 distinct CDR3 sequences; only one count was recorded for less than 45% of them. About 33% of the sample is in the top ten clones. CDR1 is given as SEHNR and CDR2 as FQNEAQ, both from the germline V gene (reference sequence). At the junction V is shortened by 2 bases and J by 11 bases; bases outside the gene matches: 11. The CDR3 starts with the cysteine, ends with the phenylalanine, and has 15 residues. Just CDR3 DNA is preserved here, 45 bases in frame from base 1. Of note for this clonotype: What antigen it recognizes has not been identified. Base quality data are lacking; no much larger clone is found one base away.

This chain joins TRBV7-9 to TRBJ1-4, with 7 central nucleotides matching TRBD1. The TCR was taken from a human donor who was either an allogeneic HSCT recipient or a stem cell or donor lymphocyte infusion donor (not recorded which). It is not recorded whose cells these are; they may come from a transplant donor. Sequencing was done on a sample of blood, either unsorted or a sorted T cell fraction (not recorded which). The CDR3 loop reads CASSLPRVQGQKLFF. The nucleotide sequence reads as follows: TGTGCCAGCAGCTTACCCAGGGTACAGGGGCAGAAACTGTTTTTT. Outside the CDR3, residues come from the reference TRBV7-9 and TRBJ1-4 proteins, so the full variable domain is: DTGVSQNPRHKITKRGQNVTFRCDPISEHNRLYWYRQTLGQGPEFLTYFQNEAQLEKSRLLSDRFSAERPKGSFSTLEIQRTEQGDSAMYLCASSLPRVQGQKLFFGSGTQLSVL.